Detailed here is one T cell receptor beta chain. The data are from a study of T cell responses to AZD1222 COVID-19 vaccine. Repertoires were generated with immunoSEQ multiplex PCR, while TCRdb's copy carries only in-frame clones and drops some. The table lists 150,000 to 160,000 clones, over 85% of them singletons. Germline V gene data show CDR1 as SGHAT and CDR2 as FQDESV (reference sequence). The CDR3 is 13 amino acids. V was shortened by 5 bases and J by 9 bases, with 11 bases between the two germline ends. The rearrangement links TRBV11-1 to TRBJ1-6; possible D gene TRBD1, 5 bases. The clonotype comes from an adult in good health. The specimen was peripheral blood, collected on day 0 of AZD1222 vaccination. This CDR3 reads CASSPRQSSPLHF. CDR3 sequence (DNA): TGTGCCAGCAGCCCTCGACAGTCTTCACCCCTCCACTTT.